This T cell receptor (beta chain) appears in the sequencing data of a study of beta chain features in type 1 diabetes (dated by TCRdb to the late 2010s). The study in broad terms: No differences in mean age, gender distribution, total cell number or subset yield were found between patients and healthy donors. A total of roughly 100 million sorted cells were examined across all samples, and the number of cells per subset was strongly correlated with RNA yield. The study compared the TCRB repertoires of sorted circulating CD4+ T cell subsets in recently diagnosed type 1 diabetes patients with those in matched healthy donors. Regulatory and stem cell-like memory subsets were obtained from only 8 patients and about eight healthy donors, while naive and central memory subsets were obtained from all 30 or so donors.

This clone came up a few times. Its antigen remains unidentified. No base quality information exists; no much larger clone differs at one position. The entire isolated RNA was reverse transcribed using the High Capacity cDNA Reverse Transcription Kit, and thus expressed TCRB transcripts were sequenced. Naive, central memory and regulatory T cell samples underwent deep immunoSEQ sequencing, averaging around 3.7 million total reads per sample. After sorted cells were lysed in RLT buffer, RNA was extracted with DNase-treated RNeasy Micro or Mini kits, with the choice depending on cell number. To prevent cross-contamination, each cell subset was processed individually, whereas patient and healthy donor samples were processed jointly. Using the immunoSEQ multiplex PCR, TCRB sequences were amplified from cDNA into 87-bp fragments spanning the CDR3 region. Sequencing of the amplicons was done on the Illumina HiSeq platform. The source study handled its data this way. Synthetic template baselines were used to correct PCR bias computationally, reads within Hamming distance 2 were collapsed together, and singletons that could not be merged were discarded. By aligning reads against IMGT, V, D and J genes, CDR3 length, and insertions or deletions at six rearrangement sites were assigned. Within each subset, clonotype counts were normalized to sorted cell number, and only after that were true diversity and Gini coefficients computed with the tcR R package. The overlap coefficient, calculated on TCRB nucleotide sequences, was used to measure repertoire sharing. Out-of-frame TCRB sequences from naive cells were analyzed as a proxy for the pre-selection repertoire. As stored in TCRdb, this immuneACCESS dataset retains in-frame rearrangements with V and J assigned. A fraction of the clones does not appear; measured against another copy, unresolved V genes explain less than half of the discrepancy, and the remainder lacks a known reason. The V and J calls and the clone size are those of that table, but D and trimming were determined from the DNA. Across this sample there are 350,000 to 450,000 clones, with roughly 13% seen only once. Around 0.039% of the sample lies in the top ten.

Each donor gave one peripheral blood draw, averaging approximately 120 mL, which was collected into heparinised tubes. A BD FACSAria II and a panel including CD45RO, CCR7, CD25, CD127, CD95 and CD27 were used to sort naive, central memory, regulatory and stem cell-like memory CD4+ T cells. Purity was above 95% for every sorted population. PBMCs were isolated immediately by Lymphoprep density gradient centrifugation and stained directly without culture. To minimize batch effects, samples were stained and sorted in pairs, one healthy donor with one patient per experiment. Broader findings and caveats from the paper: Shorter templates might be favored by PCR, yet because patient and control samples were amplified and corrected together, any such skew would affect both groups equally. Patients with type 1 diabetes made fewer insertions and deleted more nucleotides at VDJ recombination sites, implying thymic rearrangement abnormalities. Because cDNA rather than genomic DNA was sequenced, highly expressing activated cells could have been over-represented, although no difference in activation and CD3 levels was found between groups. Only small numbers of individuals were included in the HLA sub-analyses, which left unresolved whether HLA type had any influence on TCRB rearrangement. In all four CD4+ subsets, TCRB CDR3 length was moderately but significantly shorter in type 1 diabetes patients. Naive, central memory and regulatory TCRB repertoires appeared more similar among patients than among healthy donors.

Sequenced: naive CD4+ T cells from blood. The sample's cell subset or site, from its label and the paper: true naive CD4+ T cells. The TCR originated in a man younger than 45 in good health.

Here is the DNA: TGTGCCAGCAGCTTGAGGGAACTCTACGAGCAGTACTTC. Its protein product is CASSLRELYEQYF. The sequence is built from TRBV7-2 and TRBJ2-7, and TRBD2 may be the D gene, going by 5 matching bases. CDR1 SGHTA and CDR2 FQGNSA are derived from the germline V gene. At the junction V is shortened by 3 bases and J by 3 bases, with 9 bases in between. From its cysteine to its phenylalanine, the CDR3 spans 13 amino acids. This entry keeps only the CDR3 DNA: 39 bases, framed from base 1.